This TCR beta chain was identified in a study of T cells after posttransplantation cyclophosphamide. Notes on the study in general: Later post-transplant blood repertoires were often dominated by donor CD8+ memory clones. Skin or GI-infiltrating T cells shared few TRB sequences with blood. TRB clonality was highly associated with recipient CMV seropositivity and reactivation.

Cells defined as naive were viable CD3+CD4+ or CD3+CD8+ and CCR7+CD45RA+CD45RO-CD95-CD27+CD28+. The related graft donor's blood sample was taken on the day of bone marrow donation. Germline V CDR1 and CDR2: LGHNT, FRNRAP. The V gene lost 0 bases and the J gene lost 4 bases, with 14 bases spanning the gap. The CDR3 runs 16 residues. In regard to this clone: The antigen is unknown.

Libraries were prepared by immunoSEQ multiplex PCR; TCRdb keeps only in-frame clonotypes and omits some of them. Altogether some 20,000 clones are present, roughly 97% being singletons, with the ten largest covering roughly 0.13%. This chain joins TRBV12-5 and TRBJ2-3, with a possible D match to TRBD1 (5 bases). The source of this sequence is a man in his fifties or sixties in good health, CMV-negative, and a related stem cell transplant donor. Sequences were obtained from naive CD4+ T cells sorted from PBMCs. The CDR3 DNA follows: TGTGCTAGTGGTTTGGTACGCCAGGGTCCAGCAGATACGCAGTATTTT. Translation: CASGLVRQGPADTQYF.